This entry lists 20 T cell receptor beta chains sequenced from one sample in a study of T cells after yellow fever vaccination (dated by TCRdb to between 2018 and 2021). The library was obtained by 5' RACE. Sequencing was performed on an Illumina HiSeq 2500. TCRdb applied fastp at Q25 and MiXCR to the public reads, then kept only in-frame beta chains. When rows share a CDR3 protein, they turn into one entry using the most common DNA and genes. In all, the sample holds 400,000 to 650,000 distinct CDR3 sequences, and 20% to 25% of those were seen once. The ten most abundant clones make up 15% to 20% of the sample. Per the publication, the treatment or condition label means: live attenuated yellow fever vaccine strain. Sequencing used PBMCs, obtained less than 25 days after the first yellow fever vaccination. The receptor source for this set is a man in his late teens or twenties who received the YFV17D yellow fever vaccine.

This sequence joins TRBV6-2 or TRBV6-3 and TRBJ1-1; D unclear. V lost 7 bases and J lost 6, with 18 bases in between. The CDR3 runs to 14 residues. The V gene's germline CDR1 is MNHEY and CDR2 SVGEGT. The CDR3 DNA follows: TGTGCCAGCACCCCCGGCAGTCGTAATTCTGAAGCTTTCTTT. Protein product: CASTPGSRNSEAFF.

The V gene is TRBV5-1, the J gene TRBJ1-1; D call uncertain. V was cut by 6 bases and J by 0 bases, with 12 bases left in between. Germline V lookup: CDR1 SGHRS, CDR2 YFSETQ. The CDR3 covers 14 residues. CDR3 DNA: TGCGCCAGCACCCCGGAGGTTATGAACACTGAAGCTTTCTTT. Its protein is CASTPEVMNTEAFF.

A few counts support this clonotype. V usage is TRBV15 and J usage is TRBJ2-2; the D gene could be TRBD1 or TRBD2 (6 bases each). The CDR3 extends over 16 amino acids. The germline CDR1 and CDR2 sequences are LNHNV and YYDKDF (reference sequence). V lost 6 bases to trimming and J lost 0 bases, with 14 bases between them. The CDR3 DNA sequence: TGTGCCACCAGGGCGGGACACCTAACGAACACCGGGGAGCTGTTTTTT. The encoded protein is CATRAGHLTNTGELFF.

CDR3 sequence reads: CSAKDSRNTEAFF. The CDR3 region has the DNA TGCAGTGCTAAGGACAGCAGAAACACTGAAGCTTTCTTT. The chain employs TRBV20-1 and TRBJ1-1, with D maybe TRBD1 (6 bases). The CDR3 loop spans 13 amino acids. V lost 4 bases and J lost 2, with 11 bases in between. Per the germline V gene, CDR1 is DFQATT and CDR2 is SNEGSKA (reference sequence).

The table lists this clonotype with a count of one. The V gene is TRBV10-3, the J gene TRBJ2-1; 11 nucleotides align to TRBD2. The V and J ends lost 6 bases and 5 bases, in that order; junction bases with no gene match: 3. From germline, CDR1 is ENHRY and CDR2 SYGVKD. This CDR3 spans 14 amino acids. The CDR3 region has the DNA TGTGCCATCAGAGGACTAGCGGGCAACAATGAGCAGTTCTTC. The encoded protein is CAIRGLAGNNEQFF.

The chain couples TRBV7-2 to TRBJ1-4; 9 bases fit TRBD1. Looked up from germline, CDR1 is SGHTA and CDR2 is FQGNSA. V gave up 7 bases and J gave up 7 bases; unmatched junction bases: 7. This CDR3 has 14 residues. For the CDR3, the DNA is TGTGCCAGCACCTCACAGGGGGCGGGTGAAAAACTGTTTTTT. This encodes CASTSQGAGEKLFF.

This clonotype was recorded a few times. This rearrangement joins TRBV3-1 to TRBJ2-5, with D tentatively TRBD2 (6 bases). Trimming removed 11 bases at V and 2 bases at J, with 12 bases between. Germline V gives CDR1 LGHDT, CDR2 YNNKEL (reference sequence). The CDR3 sequence is 12 residues long. The CDR3: CAQCSGQETQYF. The CDR3 region has the DNA TGTGCCCAGTGTAGCGGACAAGAGACCCAGTACTTC.

CDR3 loop: CASSSQGSGSETQYF. The CDR3 DNA reads TGTGCCAGCAGCTCCCAGGGGTCTGGGTCGGAGACCCAGTACTTC. The chain combines TRBV2 with TRBJ2-5; a weak D match, TRBD1 (6 bases). The CDR3 has 15 residues. The V and J ends lost 6 bases and 5 bases respectively, with 19 bases between them. CDR1 is SNHLY, CDR2 FYNNEI, per germline. Together with reference TRBV2 and TRBJ2-5, the CDR3 gives the full variable domain: EPEVTQTPSHQVTQMGQEVILRCVPISNHLYFYWYRQILGQKVEFLVSFYNNEISEKSEIFDDQFSVERPDGSNFTLKIRSTKLEDSAMYFCASSSQGSGSETQYFGPGTRLLVL.

The V and J genes are TRBV11-2 and TRBJ2-1, with 12 positions matching TRBD1. CDR1 is SGHAT and CDR2 is FQNNGV in the germline V gene. The J segment lost 10 bases and the V segment lost 3 bases, leaving 16 bases of the junction unmatched. The CDR3 spans 18 residues. The CDR3 nucleotides are TGTGCCAGCAGCTTCAGTTCGGTTGGGACAGGGGGCTCATTAGAGCAGTTCTTC. Its protein is CASSFSSVGTGGSLEQFF.

The CDR3 bases are TGCGCCAGCAGCCAGGAGACGGGCGTTTTGAACATTCAGTACTTC. Amino acids: CASSQETGVLNIQYF. This chain joins TRBV4-3 and TRBJ2-4; unclear D gene. V shed 3 bases and J shed 7 bases, with 16 bases lying between them. The CDR3 totals 15 residues. In germline, CDR1 is LGHNA, CDR2 YSLEER.

The gene calls are TRBV28 and TRBJ2-1, with D perhaps TRBD2 (5 bases). The CDR3 is 14 residues long. Deletions cut 4 bases from V and 10 bases from J, with 17 bases between. Germline CDR1 reads MDHEN; CDR2 reads SYDVKM. The CDR3 region is CASSYWRTPQEQFF. CDR3 nucleotides: TGTGCCAGCAGTTACTGGCGGACTCCTCAGGAGCAGTTCTTC.

The genes are TRBV6-5 and TRBJ2-1; 11 bases are shared with TRBD1. This CDR3 contains 15 residues. Trimming removed 2 bases from V and 7 bases from J; junction bases left unmatched: 4. Germline lookup yields CDR1 MNHEY and CDR2 SVGAGI. The DNA for the CDR3 is TGTGCCAGCAGTTACAGGACAGGGGGCCGGAATGAGCAGTTCTTC. Protein: CASSYRTGGRNEQFF.

This clonotype has only a few counts. The chain joins TRBV7-9 to TRBJ2-1, with TRBD2 identical over 8 bases. Trimming at V came to 6 bases and at J to 5 bases, leaving 15 bases not matched to a gene. The CDR3 length is 17 residues. Looked up from germline, CDR1 is SEHNR and CDR2 is FQNEAQ (reference sequence). The CDR3 bases are TGTGCCAGCAGTTCAAGCCCCGGGAGGGGACGAAACAATGAGCAGTTCTTC. Encoded protein: CASSSSPGRGRNNEQFF. Looking up the rest from reference TRBV7-9 and TRBJ2-1 gives the full variable domain: DTGVSQNPRHKITKRGQNVTFRCDPISEHNRLYWYRQTLGQGPEFLTYFQNEAQLEKSRLLSDRFSAERPKGSFSTLEIQRTEQGDSAMYLCASSSSPGRGRNNEQFFGPGTRLTVL.

This clonotype turned up a few times. The gene calls are TRBV6-2 or TRBV6-3 and TRBJ1-5; possibly TRBD1 for D (6 bases). CDR1 and CDR2 from the germline V gene are MNHEY and SVGEGT. V shed 0 bases and J shed 4 bases, with 16 bases lying between them. The CDR3 length is 17 residues. The CDR3 region has the DNA TGTGCCAGCAGTTACTCGATCCTTCGGGACACGAATCAGCCCCAGCATTTT. This codes for CASSYSILRDTNQPQHF.

CDR3 coding DNA: TGTGCCAGCAGTTTAGACGGCCTAGCGGGTTCCCCGAAGGCCGGGGAGCTGTTTTTT. This encodes CASSLDGLAGSPKAGELFF. The chain is built from TRBV12-3 or TRBV12-4 and TRBJ2-2; TRBD2 matches at 8 bases. With V trimmed by 1 base and J by 6 bases, 16 bases remained unmatched. The CDR3 loop spans 19 amino acids.

The chain combines TRBV21-1 with TRBJ1-5. TRBV21-1 is listed as a pseudogene. This CDR3 has 10 amino acids. CDR3 sequence: CARSHAVQHF. The CDR3 DNA reads as TGTGCCAGATCACACGCCGTCCAGCATTTT.

This clonotype was picked up a small number of times. The chain combines TRBV15 with TRBJ2-3; D remains ambiguous. The CDR3 covers 13 residues. Germline CDR1 is LNHNV and CDR2 is YYDKDF (reference sequence). V dropped 3 bases and J dropped 1 base, with 5 bases sitting between them. The chain's CDR3 is CATSRTGTDTQYF. The CDR3 DNA sequence: TGTGCCACCAGCAGGACCGGCACAGATACGCAGTATTTT.

Only a few counts were recorded for this clonotype. J is TRBJ2-7 and V is TRBV5-1; D is unresolved. The CDR3 has 13 amino acids. Germline values: CDR1 SGHRS, CDR2 YFSETQ. V was trimmed by 1 base and J by 6 bases, leaving 11 bases between them. The CDR3 DNA sequence: TGCGCCAGCAGCTTGAGATCGGAAACCGAGCAGTACTTC. Translating gives CASSLRSETEQYF.

The sample holds a few counts of this clonotype. The chain couples TRBV27 to TRBJ2-1; 9 nucleotides agree with TRBD1. Germline V lookup: CDR1 MNHEY, CDR2 SMNVEV (reference sequence). The CDR3 runs 15 residues. Trimming took 2 bases from V and 4 from J; bases not matched to a gene: 3. CDR3 protein: CASSLSGTGYNEQFF. In DNA form, the CDR3 reads TGTGCCAGCAGTTTAAGTGGGACAGGGTACAATGAGCAGTTCTTC.

The J gene is TRBJ1-3, the V gene TRBV9; no clear D. Germline loops: CDR1 SGDLS, CDR2 YYNGEE. The V gene lost 0 bases and the J gene lost 4 bases, with 8 bases spanning the gap. The CDR3 consists of 14 residues. Here the CDR3 reads CASSVGGNGNTIYF. As DNA, the CDR3 is TGTGCCAGCAGCGTAGGAGGGAACGGAAACACCATATATTTT.